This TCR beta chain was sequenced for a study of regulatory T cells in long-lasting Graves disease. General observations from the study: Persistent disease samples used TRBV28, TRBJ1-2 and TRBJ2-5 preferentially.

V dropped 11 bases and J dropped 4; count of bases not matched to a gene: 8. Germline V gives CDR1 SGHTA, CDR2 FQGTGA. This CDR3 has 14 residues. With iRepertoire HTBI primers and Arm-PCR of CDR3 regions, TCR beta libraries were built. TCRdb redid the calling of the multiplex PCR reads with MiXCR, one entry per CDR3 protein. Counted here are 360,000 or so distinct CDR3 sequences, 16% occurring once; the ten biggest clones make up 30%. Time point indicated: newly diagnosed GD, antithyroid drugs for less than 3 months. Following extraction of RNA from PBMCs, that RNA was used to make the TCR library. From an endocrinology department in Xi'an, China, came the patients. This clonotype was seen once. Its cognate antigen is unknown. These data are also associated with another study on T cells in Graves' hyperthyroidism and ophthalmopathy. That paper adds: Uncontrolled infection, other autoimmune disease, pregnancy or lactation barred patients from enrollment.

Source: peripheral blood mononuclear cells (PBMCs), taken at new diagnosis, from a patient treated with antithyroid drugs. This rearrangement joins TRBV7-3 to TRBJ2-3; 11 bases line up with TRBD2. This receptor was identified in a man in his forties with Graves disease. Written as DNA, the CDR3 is TGTGCCTCGAGTACTAGCGGGGGACCAGATACGCAGTATTTT. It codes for CASSTSGGPDTQYF.